The 9 T cell receptor beta chains reported below all come from one sample, sequenced in a study of T cell responses to AZD1222 COVID-19 vaccine listed by TCRdb under 2021. Reading the label with the study, this specimen's time point is: baseline before first vaccination. Library method: the immunoSEQ multiplex PCR assay. The clones in this table, taken by TCRdb from immuneACCESS, are in-frame only. Not every clone is retained; where verified, under half of the shortfall comes from an unresolved V gene, and the cause of the rest is unknown. The sample table shows approximately 180,000 clones, and around nine tenths are seen once. The top ten constitute about 7.2% of the sample. Source: peripheral blood, taken on day 0 of AZD1222 vaccination. The origin of the receptors is an adult in good health.

V is TRBV5-6 and J is TRBJ2-5; D possibly corresponds to TRBD2 (7 bases). The CDR3 consists of 16 residues. Trimming cost V 1 base and J 5 bases, with 18 bases left between them. Germline V gives CDR1 SGHDT, CDR2 YYEEEE. This chain's CDR3 is CASSLYGRGGRETQYF. CDR3 nucleotide sequence: TGTGCCAGCAGCTTGTACGGCAGGGGAGGGCGGGAGACCCAGTACTTC.

The chain uses TRBV9 and TRBJ2-7; no clear D gene. CDR1 is SGDLS, CDR2 YYNGEE, per germline. The CDR3 contains 14 residues. The V and J ends lost 3 bases and 2 bases respectively, with 12 bases between them. The CDR3 DNA reads as TGTGCCAGCAGCGAACCGGGCCGTCCCTACGAGCAGTACTTC. The encoded protein is CASSEPGRPYEQYF.

The rearrangement uses TRBV6-2 or TRBV6-3 and TRBJ2-5; no clear D. Per the germline V gene, CDR1 is MNHEY and CDR2 is SVGEGT. Trimming took off 0 bases at V and 5 bases at J, with 16 bases between the two ends. The CDR3 has 16 residues. The CDR3 protein is CASSYSPDLMKETQYF. Here the CDR3 DNA reads TGTGCCAGCAGTTACTCGCCTGACCTAATGAAGGAGACCCAGTACTTC.

The CDR3 DNA reads TGTGCCAGCAGTTCAGTGAACACCGGGGAGCTGTTTTTT. It specifies CASSSVNTGELFF. The rearrangement joins TRBV6-2 or TRBV6-3 to TRBJ2-2; no clear D gene. V was shortened by 4 bases and J by 1 base, with 4 bases between the two germline ends. CDR1 is MNHEY and CDR2 is SVGEGT in the germline V gene. The CDR3 is 13 amino acids.

This clone was detected only a few times. The V call is TRBV28, the J call TRBJ1-1; D is perhaps TRBD1 (6 bases). Germline V gene lookup returns CDR1 MDHEN and CDR2 SYDVKM. With 11 bases removed from V and 4 bases from J, the gap between germline ends came to 14 bases. CDR3 length equals 12 residues. CDR3 region: CAGGRGITEAFF. DNA of the CDR3: TGTGCCGGGGGGCGAGGGATCACTGAAGCTTTCTTT.

This rearrangement joins TRBV11-1 to TRBJ1-3, with 8 nucleotides matching TRBD1. The germline V gene has CDR1 SGHAT and CDR2 FQDESV (reference sequence). The CDR3 is 15 amino acids. J was trimmed by 0 bases and V by 5 bases; bases with no gene match: 3. CDR3 sequence reads: CASSLGTGSGNTIYF. The CDR3 nucleotides read TGTGCCAGCAGCCTCGGGACAGGCTCTGGAAACACCATATATTTT.

This sequence joins TRBV6-6 and TRBJ2-3; D might be TRBD2 (7 bases). The CDR3 has 14 residues. Germline lookup yields CDR1 MNHNY and CDR2 SVGAGI (reference sequence). Deletions cut 2 bases from V and 2 bases from J, with 8 bases between. CDR3 coding DNA: TGTGCCAGCAGTTACGGGGGGGCCACAGATACGCAGTATTTT. Translated: CASSYGGATDTQYF.

The chain employs TRBV3-1 (or the pseudogene TRBV3-2) and TRBJ2-1; the D gene is possibly TRBD2 (7 bases). With 0 bases removed from V and 7 bases from J, the gap between germline ends came to 13 bases. CDR1 and CDR2 from the germline V gene are LGHDT and YNNKEL (reference sequence). The CDR3 runs 15 residues. CDR3 nucleotide sequence: TGTGCCAGCAGCCAAGACGCGGGGGCCAGAAATGAGCAGTTCTTC. It encodes CASSQDAGARNEQFF.

The V call is TRBV6-5, the J call TRBJ2-7, with TRBD2 matching 8 bases. From germline, CDR1 is MNHEY and CDR2 SVGAGI. CDR3 length: 14 amino acids. V lost 5 bases, J lost 5 bases, and 8 bases stayed unmatched. CDR3 sequence: CASSPGTRRDEQYF. For the CDR3, the DNA is TGTGCCAGCAGTCCCGGGACTAGGAGGGACGAGCAGTACTTC.